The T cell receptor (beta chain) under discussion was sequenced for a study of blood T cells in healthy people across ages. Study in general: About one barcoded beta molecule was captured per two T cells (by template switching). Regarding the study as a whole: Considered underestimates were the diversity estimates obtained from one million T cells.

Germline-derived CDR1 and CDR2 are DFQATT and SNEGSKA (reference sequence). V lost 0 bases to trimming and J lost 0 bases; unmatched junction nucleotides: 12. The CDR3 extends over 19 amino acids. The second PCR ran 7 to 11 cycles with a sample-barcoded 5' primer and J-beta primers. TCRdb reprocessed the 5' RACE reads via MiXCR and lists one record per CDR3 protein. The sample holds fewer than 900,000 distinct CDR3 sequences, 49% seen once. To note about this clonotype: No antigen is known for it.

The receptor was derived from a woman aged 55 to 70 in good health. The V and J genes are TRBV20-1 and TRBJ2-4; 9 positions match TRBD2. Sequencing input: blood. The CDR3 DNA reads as TGCAGTGCTAGAGATTCCAGGAGACTAGCGGTTGTAGCCAAAAACATTCAGTACTTC. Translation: CSARDSRRLAVVAKNIQYF.